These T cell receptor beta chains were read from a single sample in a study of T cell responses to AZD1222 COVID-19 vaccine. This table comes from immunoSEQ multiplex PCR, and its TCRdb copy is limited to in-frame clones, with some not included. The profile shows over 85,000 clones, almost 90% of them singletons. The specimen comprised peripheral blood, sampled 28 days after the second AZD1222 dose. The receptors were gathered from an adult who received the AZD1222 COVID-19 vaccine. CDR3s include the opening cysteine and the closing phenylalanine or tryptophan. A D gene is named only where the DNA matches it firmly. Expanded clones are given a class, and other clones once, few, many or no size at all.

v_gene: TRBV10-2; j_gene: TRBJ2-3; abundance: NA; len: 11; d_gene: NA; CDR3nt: TGCGCCAGTACAGACACAGATACGCAGTATTTT; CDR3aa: CASTDTDTQYF
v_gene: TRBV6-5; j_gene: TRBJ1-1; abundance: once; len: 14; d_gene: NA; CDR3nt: TGTGCCAGCAGTTATCGGGGCTTGAACACTGAAGCTTTCTTT; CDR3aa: CASSYRGLNTEAFF
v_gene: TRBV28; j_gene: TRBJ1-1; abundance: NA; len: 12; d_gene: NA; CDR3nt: TGTGCCAGCAGCCTCTCCGGAACTGAAGCTTTCTTT; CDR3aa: CASSLSGTEAFF
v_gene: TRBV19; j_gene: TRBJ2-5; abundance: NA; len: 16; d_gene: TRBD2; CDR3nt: TGTGCCAGTAGTATACGACTAGCGGGAGCAGGGGAGACCCAGTACTTC; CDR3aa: CASSIRLAGAGETQYF
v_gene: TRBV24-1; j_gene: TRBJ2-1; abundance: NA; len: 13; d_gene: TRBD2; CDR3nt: TGTGCCACCAGTGAGGGGACTAGTGATGAGCAGTTCTTC; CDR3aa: CATSEGTSDEQFF
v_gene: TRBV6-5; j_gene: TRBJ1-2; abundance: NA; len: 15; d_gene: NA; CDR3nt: TGTGCCAGCACCCTAAACTTGGGGAGTAACTATGGCTACACCTTC; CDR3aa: CASTLNLGSNYGYTF
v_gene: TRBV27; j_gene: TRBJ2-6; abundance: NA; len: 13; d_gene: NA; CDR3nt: TGTGCCAGCAGTCGTTCTGGGGCCAACGTCCTGACTTTC; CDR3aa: CASSRSGANVLTF
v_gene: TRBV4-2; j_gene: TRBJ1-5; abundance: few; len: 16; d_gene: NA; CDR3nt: TGTGCCAGCAGCCAAGCGGTAGGGCGTGAAAATCAGCCCCAGCATTTT; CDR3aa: CASSQAVGRENQPQHF
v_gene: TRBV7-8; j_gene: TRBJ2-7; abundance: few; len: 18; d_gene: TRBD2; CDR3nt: TGTGCCAGCAGCTTAGCTGGGACTAGCGGGAGTTTGGGTCGCGAGCAGTACTTC; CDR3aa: CASSLAGTSGSLGREQYF
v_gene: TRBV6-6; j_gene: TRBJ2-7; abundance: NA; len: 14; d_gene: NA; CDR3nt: TGTGCCAGCAGTTCGCAGGACAGAGCCTACGAGCAGTACTTC; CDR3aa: CASSSQDRAYEQYF
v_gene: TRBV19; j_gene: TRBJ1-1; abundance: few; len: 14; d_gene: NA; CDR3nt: TGTGCCAGTAGTGTCGACAGCTATTACACTGAAGCTTTCTTT; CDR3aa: CASSVDSYYTEAFF
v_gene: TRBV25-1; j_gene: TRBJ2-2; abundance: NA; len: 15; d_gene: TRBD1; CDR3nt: TGTGCCAGCAGTGCCGGGACAGGGGACACCGGGGAGCTGTTTTTT; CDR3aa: CASSAGTGDTGELFF
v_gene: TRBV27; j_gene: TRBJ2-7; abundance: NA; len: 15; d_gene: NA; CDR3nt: TGTGCCAGCAGTTTATCGGGTCACCGCTCCTACGAGCAGTACTTC; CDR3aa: CASSLSGHRSYEQYF
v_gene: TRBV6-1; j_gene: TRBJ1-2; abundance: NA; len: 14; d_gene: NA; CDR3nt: TGTGCCAGCAGTGAAAGTTTTCGTAGGGGTGGCTACACCTTC; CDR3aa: CASSESFRRGGYTF
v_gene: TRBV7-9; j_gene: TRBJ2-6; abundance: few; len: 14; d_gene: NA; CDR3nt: TGTGCCAGTCGGTGGGGCCCTGGGGCCAACGTCCTGACTTTC; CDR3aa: CASRWGPGANVLTF
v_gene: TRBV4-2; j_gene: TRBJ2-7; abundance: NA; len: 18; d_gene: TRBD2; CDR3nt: TGTGCCAGCAGCAGGGGACTAGCGGGAGGGGAGCGAGGGTACGAGCAGTACTTC; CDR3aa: CASSRGLAGGERGYEQYF
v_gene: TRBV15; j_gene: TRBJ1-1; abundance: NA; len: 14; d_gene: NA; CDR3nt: TGTGCCACCAGATCGGCTTTTCTGAACACTGAAGCTTTCTTT; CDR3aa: CATRSAFLNTEAFF
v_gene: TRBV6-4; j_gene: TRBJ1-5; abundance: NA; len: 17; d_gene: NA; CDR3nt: TGTGCCAGCAGTGAGACGATGGACAGCTATAGCAATCAGCCCCAGCATTTT; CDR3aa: CASSETMDSYSNQPQHF
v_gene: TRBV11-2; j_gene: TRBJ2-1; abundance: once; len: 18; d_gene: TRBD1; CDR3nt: TGTGCCAGCAGCCCATACGGGTTACAGGGGATCGCCTACAATGAGCAGTTCTTC; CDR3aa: CASSPYGLQGIAYNEQFF
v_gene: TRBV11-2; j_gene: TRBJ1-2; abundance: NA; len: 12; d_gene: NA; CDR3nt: TGTGCCAGCAGCCTTACAGGAGATGGCTACACCTTC; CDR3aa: CASSLTGDGYTF
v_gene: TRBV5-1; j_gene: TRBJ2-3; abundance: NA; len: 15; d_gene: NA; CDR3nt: TGCGCCAGCAGCTTGGCCGGAGGGTCCCAGGGTACGCAGTATTTT; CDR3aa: CASSLAGGSQGTQYF
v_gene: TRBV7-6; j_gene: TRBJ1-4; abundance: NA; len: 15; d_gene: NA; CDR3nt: TGTGCCAGCAGCCCCTTAGAGGGTAGGACTGAAAAACTGTTTTTT; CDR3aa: CASSPLEGRTEKLFF
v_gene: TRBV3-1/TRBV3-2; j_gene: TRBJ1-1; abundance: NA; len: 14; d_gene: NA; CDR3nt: TGTGCCAGCAGCACTGACAGAATGGACACTGAAGCTTTCTTT; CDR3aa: CASSTDRMDTEAFF
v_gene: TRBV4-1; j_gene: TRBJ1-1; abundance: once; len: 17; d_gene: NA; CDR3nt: TGCGCCAGCAGCCAACTGGGGTTTACAGGGATAGGTCTTAGAGCTTTCTTT; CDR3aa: CASSQLGFTGIGLRAFF
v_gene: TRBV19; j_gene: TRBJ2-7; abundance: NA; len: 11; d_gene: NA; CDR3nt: TGTGCCAGTTCTAGCTCCTACGAGCAGTACTTC; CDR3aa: CASSSSYEQYF
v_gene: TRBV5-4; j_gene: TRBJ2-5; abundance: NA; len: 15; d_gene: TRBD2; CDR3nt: TGTGCCAGCAGCGCTACAGCGGGAGAGGAAGAGACCCAGTACTTC; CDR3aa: CASSATAGEEETQYF
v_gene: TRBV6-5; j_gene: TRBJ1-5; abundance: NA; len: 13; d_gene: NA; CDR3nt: TGTGCCAGCAAACTTAGAAGGGATCAGCCCCAGCATTTT; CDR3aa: CASKLRRDQPQHF
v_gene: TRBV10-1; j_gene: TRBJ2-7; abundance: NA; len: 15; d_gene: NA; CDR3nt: TGCGCCAGCAGTGATTTTTTCGAGCGGAACTACGAGCAGTACTTC; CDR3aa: CASSDFFERNYEQYF
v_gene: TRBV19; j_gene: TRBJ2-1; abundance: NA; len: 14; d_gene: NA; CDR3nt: TGTGCCAGCAGAGGCCGGACTTCATACAATGAGCAGTTCTTC; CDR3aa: CASRGRTSYNEQFF
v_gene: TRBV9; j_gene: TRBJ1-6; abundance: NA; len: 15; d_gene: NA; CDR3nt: TGTGCCAGCAGTGGTATAAGCTCCTATAATTCACCCCTCCACTTT; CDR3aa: CASSGISSYNSPLHF
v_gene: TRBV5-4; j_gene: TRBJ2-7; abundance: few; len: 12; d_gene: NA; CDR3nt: TGTGCCAGCAGCGTTGGACGCTACGAGCAGTACTTC; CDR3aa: CASSVGRYEQYF
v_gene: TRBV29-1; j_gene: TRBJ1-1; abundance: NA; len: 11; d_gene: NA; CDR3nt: TGCAGCGGGGTGGACAGCTCCGTCGCTTTCTTT; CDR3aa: CSGVDSSVAFF
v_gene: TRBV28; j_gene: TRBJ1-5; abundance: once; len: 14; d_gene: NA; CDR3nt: TGTGCCAGCACCAGGCGGGATATCAGCTTAGGCCAGCATTTT; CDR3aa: CASTRRDISLGQHF